The entry below gives a single T cell receptor (beta chain) sequence along with its context. The data derive from a study of blood T cells in healthy people across ages. Combining a sample-barcoded 5' primer with a J-beta primer mix, a second PCR ran for roughly 7 to 12 cycles. TCRdb itself ran the 5' RACE reads through MiXCR, one entry per CDR3 protein. The profile shows fewer than 1,200,000 distinct CDR3 sequences, about 23% of them singletons. The germline CDR1 and CDR2 sequences are SGHTA and FQGNSA. The CDR3 runs 16 residues. The ends lost 4 bases at V and 5 bases at J; junction bases unmatched: 9. The same data also went into a second study, on T cells of mothers and their children. In that study: RNA that had been extracted went wholly into cDNA synthesis, at roughly 1.5 ug per 15 ul. No clones detected were persistent microchimeric T cell clones.

Sequenced material: blood. This receptor was obtained from a girl aged 2 to 10 in good health. The chain carries TRBV7-2 and TRBJ2-1; 9 bases align to TRBD2. Here the CDR3 reads CASSYRAGGLNNEQFF. Here the CDR3 DNA reads TGTGCCAGCAGCTATAGAGCGGGAGGCCTTAACAATGAGCAGTTCTTC.